Below, 30 T cell receptor beta chains from the same sample are listed, as sequenced in a study of T cells in women clearing cervical HPV infection (dated by TCRdb to about 2018). The library relied on the immunoSEQ multiplex PCR assay. TCRdb's version of the immuneACCESS table is confined to in-frame rearrangements and falls short of the full clone set. An unresolved V gene accounts for under half of the shortfall where checked; the remainder is of unknown origin. This sample's table has entries for 20,000 to 30,000 clones. 5.4% of the sample goes to the ten largest clones. The sample comprised blood buffy coat. Source of these receptors: a woman between 18 and 75 years old with a cervical HPV16 infection that either progressed to CIN3+ or cleared (not recorded which).

On this clone itself: Read sequence stops 3 residues before the CDR3 end, and the germline J gene provides the missing end. The rearrangement links TRBV6-1 to TRBJ1-3; D gene ambiguous. The CDR3 extends over 12 amino acids. Per germline, CDR1 MNHNS and CDR2 SASEGT. The CDR3 protein is CASSELKREIYF. CDR3 DNA, as far as it was read: TGTGCCAGCAGTGAACTAAAGCGGGAG.

Worth noting for this clone: The read is 3 residues too short to cover the CDR3 end, so that end is filled in from the germline J gene. The V call is TRBV20-1, the J call TRBJ1-6; 8 nucleotides line up with TRBD1. The germline V gene has CDR1 DFQATT and CDR2 SNEGSKA (reference sequence). This CDR3 contains 14 residues. Trimming took 5 bases from V and 6 from J; bases not matched to a gene: 6. The covered CDR3 bases are TGCAGTGCTGAGACGACAGGGGCTAATTCACCC. Residues: CSAETTGANSP. In full, the CDR3 is CSAETTGANSPLHF.

On this clone itself: The read ends 3 residues early relative to the CDR3; the germline J gene fills the gap. The chain employs TRBV20-1 and TRBJ2-5, with TRBD1 identical over 8 bases. Germline loops: CDR1 DFQATT, CDR2 SNEGSKA (reference sequence). Trimming cost V 0 bases and J 5 bases; bases outside gene matches: 5. There are 14 residues in the CDR3. CDR3 bases read: TGCAGTGCTAGAGATTCAACAGGGGGGGAGACC. Protein: CSARDSTGGET. The full CDR3 protein reads CSARDSTGGETQYF.

Comment on this clone: The CDR3 goes on 3 residues after the read ends, and that part is filled in from the germline J gene. The chain couples TRBV19 to TRBJ1-2; no clear D. The CDR3 is 13 residues long. In germline, CDR1 is LNHDA, CDR2 SQIVND (reference sequence). Partial CDR3 DNA: TGTGCCAGTAGTAACCTAGCCGACGTCGAC. Protein product: CASSNLADVD. The whole CDR3 region reads CASSNLADVDYTF. Together with reference TRBV19 and TRBJ1-2, the CDR3 gives the full variable domain: DGGITQSPKYLFRKEGQNVTLSCEQNLNHDAMYWYRQDPGQGLRLIYYSQIVNDFQKGDIAEGYSVSREKKESFPLTVTSAQKNPTAFYLCASSNLADVDYTFGSGTRLTVV.

As to this clone: Coverage ceases 3 residues before the CDR3 finishes, and the germline J gene fills in the end. The chain recombines TRBV30 with TRBJ2-2; D might be TRBD1 (6 bases). The length of the CDR3 is 14 residues. Germline loops: CDR1 GTSNPN, CDR2 SVGIG (reference sequence). Incomplete CDR3 DNA: TGTGCCTGGAGTTTGGGGGCTGGGGCCAACGTG. Encoded protein: CAWSLGAGANV. The whole CDR3 protein is CAWSLGAGANVLFF.

As for this clone: Coverage ceases 3 residues before the CDR3 finishes, and the germline J gene fills in the end. The chain employs TRBV20-1 and TRBJ2-1; D gene unclear. Germline V gives CDR1 DFQATT, CDR2 SNEGSKA (reference sequence). This CDR3 spans 11 amino acids. Between the trimmed V and J ends, which lost 5 bases and 0 bases, there was a span of 2 bases. The chain's CDR3 is CSAYSYNEQFF. CDR3 DNA (partial): TGCAGTGCTTACTCCTACAATGAG.

A note on this clone: From the germline J gene comes the end of the CDR3, since the read stops 3 residues before it. V and J are TRBV6-1 and TRBJ2-7; D might be TRBD2 (6 bases). The CDR3 totals 16 residues. Germline values: CDR1 MNHNS, CDR2 SASEGT. V shed 0 bases and J shed 4 bases, with 16 bases lying between them. CDR3 DNA (partial): TGTGCCAGCAGTGAAGCGGGACTGCCTAGGGTGTACGAG. Translation: CASSEAGLPRVYE. The CDR3, in full, reads CASSEAGLPRVYEQYF.

Details on this clone: A read error may account for a junction end that differs from germline. The sequence runs out 3 residues before the end of the CDR3; the remainder is reconstructed from the germline J gene. At the DNA level, this CDR3 is encoded by other sequences in the same sample as well. The rearrangement uses TRBV7-2 and TRBJ1-2; D call uncertain. There are 14 residues in the CDR3. Looked up from germline, CDR1 is SGHTA and CDR2 is FQGNSA. CDR3 region: CASNRNGLDYGYTF. The DNA read from the CDR3 is TGTGCCAGCAATAGAAACGGGTTGGACTATGGT.

With regard to this clone: The sequence runs out 3 residues before the end of the CDR3; the remainder is reconstructed from the germline J gene. The V and J genes are TRBV5-1 and TRBJ1-4; D is uncertain. The V gene lost 4 bases and the J gene lost 8 bases, with 6 bases spanning the gap. The CDR3 runs to 11 residues. Per germline, CDR1 SGHRS and CDR2 YFSETQ. CDR3 bases read: TGCGCCAGCAGCCTCGGGGAAAAA. It specifies CASSLGEK. The full CDR3 protein reads CASSLGEKLFF.

To note about this clone: The read comes to an end 3 residues before the CDR3 does, leaving the germline J gene to fill in the end. Distinct nucleotide sequences in the sample also encode this CDR3. The chain employs TRBV7-9 and TRBJ1-3, with no clear D. CDR1 is SEHNR and CDR2 is FQNEAQ in the germline V gene (reference sequence). Trimming took off 4 bases at V and 0 bases at J, with 7 bases between the two ends. This CDR3 is built from 14 residues. CDR3 DNA (partial): TGTGCCAGCAGCTCTGACTTCTCTGGAAACACC. Its translation: CASSSDFSGNT. The complete CDR3 sequence is CASSSDFSGNTIYF.

With regard to this clone: The DNA ends 3 residues before the CDR3 does, and the rest of the CDR3 is filled in from the germline J gene. Distinct nucleotide sequences in the sample also encode this CDR3. The chain recombines TRBV5-1 with TRBJ1-3; no clear D. Germline V CDR1 and CDR2: SGHRS, YFSETQ. V was cut by 4 bases and J by 0 bases, with 17 bases left in between. The CDR3 has 17 residues. Incomplete CDR3 DNA: TGCGCCAGCAGCCTGGCCGCTCTAGAGAGCTCTGGAAACACC. Protein product: CASSLAALESSGNT. The entire CDR3 sequence reads CASSLAALESSGNTIYF.

As concerns this clone: The CDR3 goes on 3 residues after the read ends, and that part is filled in from the germline J gene. V usage is TRBV18 and J usage is TRBJ1-1, with a possible D match to TRBD1 (5 bases). The CDR3 has 14 amino acids. The V and J ends lost 3 bases and 2 bases respectively, with 10 bases between them. CDR1 and CDR2 from the germline V gene are KGHSH and LQKENI. CDR3 in amino acids: CASSPTGGNTEAFF. CDR3 bases read: TGTGCCAGCTCACCCACCGGGGGAAACACTGAA.

This CDR3 reads CASSKHRGGDTQYF. The part of the CDR3 DNA that was read is TGTGCCAGCAGCAAACATCGGGGGGGGGATACG. The chain couples TRBV28 to TRBJ2-3; TRBD2 matches 8 bases. Sequencing ends 3 residues short of the CDR3 end; the germline J gene provides the rest. With V trimmed by 6 bases and J by 6 bases, 8 bases remained unmatched. The CDR3 is 14 amino acids. Looked up from germline, CDR1 is MDHEN and CDR2 is SYDVKM.

With respect to this clone: The read ends 3 residues early relative to the CDR3; the germline J gene fills the gap. The chain recombines TRBV19 with TRBJ2-1, with 16 positions matching TRBD2. Germline V gene sequence: CDR1 LNHDA, CDR2 SQIVND (reference sequence). This CDR3 has 19 residues. V dropped 4 bases and J dropped 2; count of bases not matched to a gene: 8. CDR3 bases read: TGTGCCAGTAGTAAGGTCCACGGGACTAGCGGGGGGGCCTACAATGAG. Protein: CASSKVHGTSGGAYNE. The whole CDR3 sequence is CASSKVHGTSGGAYNEQFF.

To note about this clone: The CDR3 end falls 3 residues outside the read, so it is completed with the germline J gene. J is TRBJ1-4 and V is TRBV5-1, with 10 bases that match TRBD1. This CDR3 is 15 amino acids long. Germline values: CDR1 SGHRS, CDR2 YFSETQ. The DNA read from the CDR3 is TGCGCCAGCAGCTTGGTTGGGACAGGGGATTCACCA. Protein product: CASSLVGTGDSP. The full CDR3 is CASSLVGTGDSPLFF.

Points on this clone: The missing CDR3 end, 3 residues past where the read stops, is filled in from the germline J gene. The same CDR3 arises from other DNA sequences in this sample as well. The chain has TRBV6-1 and TRBJ1-3, with no clear D. The CDR3 extends over 13 amino acids. Per germline, CDR1 MNHNS and CDR2 SASEGT. Trimming removed 2 bases from V and 7 bases from J, with 9 bases in between. The part of the CDR3 DNA that was read is TGTGCCAGCAGTGAAAGATCCAGGAACACC. Residues: CASSERSRNT. The entire CDR3 protein is CASSERSRNTIYF.

In the case of this clone: The read comes to an end 3 residues before the CDR3 does, leaving the germline J gene to fill in the end. The V and J genes are TRBV20-1 and TRBJ2-1, with D perhaps TRBD1 (5 bases). V lost 0 bases to trimming and J lost 3 bases, with 12 bases between them. The length of the CDR3 is 15 residues. The V gene's germline CDR1 is DFQATT and CDR2 SNEGSKA (reference sequence). Incomplete CDR3 DNA: TGCAGTGCTAGAGATCCGGCAGGGAACTACAATGAG. It codes for CSARDPAGNYNE. The complete CDR3 reads CSARDPAGNYNEQFF.

Note on this clone: The sequenced fragment ends 3 residues before the CDR3 boundary, so the rest is inferred from the germline J gene. The chain uses TRBV5-1 and TRBJ1-1; D uncertain. Per the germline V gene, CDR1 is SGHRS and CDR2 is YFSETQ. The V gene lost 3 bases and the J gene lost 3 bases, with 18 bases spanning the gap. The CDR3 is 16 residues long. The chain's CDR3 is CASSSPPDGLHTEAFF. The sequenced CDR3 bases are TGCGCCAGCAGCTCACCCCCCGACGGACTACACACTGAA.

With respect to this clone: The read ends 3 residues before the CDR3 terminus; that terminus is restored from the germline J gene. V gene TRBV5-1 combines with J gene TRBJ1-6, with 7 bases fitting TRBD1. The ends lost 5 bases at V and 7 bases at J; junction bases unmatched: 12. Looked up from germline, CDR1 is SGHRS and CDR2 is YFSETQ. This CDR3 comprises 16 residues. CDR3 bases read: TGCGCCAGCAGTGGGACAATGGACAGGCGGAATTCACCC. Its protein product is CASSGTMDRRNSP. The CDR3 as a whole reads CASSGTMDRRNSPLHF.

About this clone itself: The CDR3 end falls 3 residues outside the read, so it is completed with the germline J gene. The V and J genes are TRBV5-1 and TRBJ2-3; the D gene is possibly TRBD2 (5 bases). Germline V gene sequence: CDR1 SGHRS, CDR2 YFSETQ. Trimming removed 7 bases from V and 0 bases from J, with 12 bases in between. The CDR3 is 14 amino acids. The CDR3 protein is CASQSTTSTDTQYF. The covered CDR3 bases are TGCGCCAGCCAATCGACTACTAGCACAGATACG.

The CDR3 here is CASSARQGKITEAFF. The sequenced part of the CDR3 DNA is TGTGCCAGCAGTGCCCGACAGGGTAAAATCACTGAA. The chain links TRBV6-1 to TRBJ1-1, with 7 bases lining up with TRBD1. Read sequence stops 3 residues before the CDR3 end, and the germline J gene provides the missing end. CDR1 MNHNS and CDR2 SASEGT come from the germline V gene. This CDR3 region has 15 residues. The ends lost 4 bases at V and 4 bases at J; junction bases unmatched: 9.

As regards this clone: The read is 3 residues too short to cover the CDR3 end, so that end is filled in from the germline J gene. This chain uses TRBV11-2 with TRBJ2-3, with D perhaps matching TRBD1 (6 bases). This CDR3 is 14 amino acids long. V was pared by 5 bases and J by 6 bases, with 15 bases between. CDR1 is SGHAT and CDR2 is FQNNGV in the germline V gene. This chain's CDR3 is CASSPNRVWDTQYF. Incomplete CDR3 DNA: TGTGCCAGCAGCCCAAACAGGGTTTGGGATACG.

For this clone: The missing CDR3 end, 3 residues past where the read stops, is filled in from the germline J gene. The V and J genes are TRBV7-2 and TRBJ2-5, with 11 nucleotides matching TRBD2. Trimming at V came to 3 bases and at J to 0 bases, leaving 0 bases not matched to a gene. Per the germline V gene, CDR1 is SGHTA and CDR2 is FQGNSA. This CDR3 contains 15 residues. The CDR3 bases that were read are TGTGCCAGCAGCTTGACTAGCGGGAACCAAGAGACC. It specifies CASSLTSGNQET. The whole CDR3 protein is CASSLTSGNQETQYF. The whole variable domain, remainder taken from reference TRBV7-2 and TRBJ2-5, is GAGVSQSPSNKVTEKGKDVELRCDPISGHTALYWYRQSLGQGLEFLIYFQGNSAPDKSGLPSDRFSAERTGGSVSTLTIQRTQQEDSAVYLCASSLTSGNQETQYFGPGTRLLVL.

With regard to this clone: The read stops 3 residues short of the end of the CDR3; the missing end is completed from the germline J gene. This chain joins TRBV5-1 and TRBJ2-2; no definite D call. The germline gives CDR1 SGHRS, CDR2 YFSETQ. This CDR3 is 13 amino acids long. V lost 6 bases, J lost 3 bases, and 9 bases lay in between. CDR3 amino acids: CASKARDTGELFF. CDR3 bases read: TGCGCCAGCAAAGCTCGGGACACCGGGGAG. The variable domain in full, completed from reference TRBV5-1 and TRBJ2-2, reads KAGVTQTPRYLIKTRGQQVTLSCSPISGHRSVSWYQQTPGQGLQFLFEYFSETQRNKGNFPGRFSGRQFSNSRSEMNVSTLELGDSALYLCASKARDTGELFFGEGSRLTVL.

The chain's CDR3 is CASSQDRVYGYTF. The sequenced part of the CDR3 DNA is TGTGCCAGCAGCCAGGACAGGGTCTATGGC. The V call is TRBV11-1, the J call TRBJ1-2; 8 nucleotides match TRBD1. The CDR3 is cut off 3 residues early in the read; its end comes from the germline J gene. Germline trimming cut 5 bases from V and 4 bases from J; bases unmatched to any gene: 3. Per germline, CDR1 SGHAT and CDR2 FQDESV (reference sequence). The CDR3 contains 13 residues.

Details on this clone: The CDR3 end lies 3 residues beyond the end of the read and is filled in from the germline J gene. This chain connects TRBV5-1 to TRBJ1-3; D is uncertain. The CDR3 totals 15 residues. V was pared by 0 bases and J by 0 bases, with 7 bases between. Germline V gene lookup returns CDR1 SGHRS and CDR2 YFSETQ. CDR3 protein: CASSLAMASGNTIYF. The CDR3 bases that were read are TGCGCCAGCAGCTTGGCCATGGCCTCTGGAAACACC.

About this clone: Sequencing ends 3 residues short of the CDR3 end; the germline J gene provides the rest. The chain uses TRBV11-2 and TRBJ1-1; possibly TRBD1 for D (5 bases). The germline V gene encodes CDR1 SGHAT and CDR2 FQNNGV. The V end lost 3 bases, the J end lost 1 base, and 9 bases lay between the germline ends. The CDR3 has 14 residues. CDR3 bases read: TGTGCCAGCAGCTTTCCCCAGGGGAACACTGAA. Residues: CASSFPQGNTE. The whole CDR3 region reads CASSFPQGNTEAFF.

Concerning this clone itself: The read comes to an end 3 residues before the CDR3 does, leaving the germline J gene to fill in the end. The chain uses TRBV6-4 and TRBJ1-2; D not resolved. This CDR3 has 15 amino acids. Looked up from germline, CDR1 is MRHNA and CDR2 is SNTAGT. CDR3: CASSATSGSTDTYTF. Incomplete CDR3 DNA: TGTGCCAGCAGTGCCACCAGCGGGAGCACAGATACC.

With regard to this clone: The sequenced fragment ends 3 residues before the CDR3 boundary, so the rest is inferred from the germline J gene. The rearrangement joins TRBV5-3 to TRBJ2-2; 9 bases agree with TRBD1. TRBV5-3 is assigned to the ORF class and has an uncertain function. The CDR3 extends over 17 amino acids. Germline trimming cut 4 bases from V and 6 bases from J; bases unmatched to any gene: 13. CDR3 DNA, as far as it was read: TGTGCCAGAAGCCCGCTCCCTACAGGGGGCGGATCCGGGGAG. Protein sequence: CARSPLPTGGGSGE. Given in full, the CDR3 is CARSPLPTGGGSGELFF.

This clone is classed as medium-sized by frequency. The read is 3 residues too short to cover the CDR3 end, so that end is filled in from the germline J gene. This chain connects TRBV19 to TRBJ2-3; TRBD2 matches 7 bases. This CDR3 spans 15 amino acids. Per the germline V gene, CDR1 is LNHDA and CDR2 is SQIVND (reference sequence). J lost 1 base, V lost 2 bases, and 3 bases had no gene match. The CDR3 loop is CASSISGDRTDTQYF. CDR3 DNA, as far as it was read: TGTGCCAGTAGTATAAGCGGGGATCGCACAGATACG.